The source of this T cell receptor beta chain is a study of blood T cells in healthy people across ages (dated by TCRdb to the mid-2010s). Regarding the research as a whole: In model experiments, roughly one uniquely barcoded TCR beta cDNA molecule per two T cells was captured by template switching. Age-related changes in TCR beta repertoire diversity were measured in the study by deep sequencing normalized with unique cDNA molecular identifiers. Donors were grouped into four age groups: young (average 16 years), middle-aged (about 38), aged (62) and long-lived (less than 85). To avoid experimental bias, donors of different ages were distributed randomly across sequencing lanes. Using the same blood draw, the study looked at two additional independent replicas of 1 million unique cDNA reads for two donors, one aged 18 to 30 and the other aged 80 or older.

This clonotype has just a few counts. What this receptor recognizes is not known. It has no much larger one-base neighbor in the sample; base qualities were not kept. On the study overall, not on this receptor specifically: Since profiling was done on bulk unsorted PBMCs, naive and antigen-experienced compartments could not be conclusively compared. Compared with the aged group, more naive CD4+ T cells, fewer expanded clones and increased TCR diversity were shown by the long-lived group, suggesting age selection. A strong correlation was found between observed TCR beta diversity and the percentage of naive T cells measured by flow cytometry. Donor CMV infection status was unknown, potentially confounding age-related changes in expanded clonotypes. Total diversity estimates from one million sequenced T cells were considered lower bounds and underestimates. As age increased, observed TCR beta diversity per million T cells dropped in a roughly linear way, and a significant reduction was already evident by age 40.

The library was generated by 5' RACE. The instrument was an Illumina HiSeq 2500. The second PCR ran for roughly 6 to 11 cycles and used a J-beta primer mix along with a sample-barcoded 5' primer. Each TCR beta cDNA molecule received a unique molecular identifier from a template-switch 5' adaptor carrying 12 random nucleotides. Each sample yielded at least 3 million CDR3-containing paired-end reads. First-strand cDNA was synthesized from all RNA with the Mint cDNA synthesis kit, primed by a TRBC-specific oligonucleotide. Following uracil-DNA glycosylase treatment, all cDNA underwent a first 18-cycle PCR with the universal primers M1SS and BC2_uni_R. Processing in the source paper ran as follows. For normalization, 1 million high-quality reads, each with a distinct molecular identifier, were randomly selected from each sample. Instead of being binned into consensus sequences, reads with shared molecular identifiers were discarded. CDR3 identification, clonotype clustering and error correction used MiTCR with a Q25 quality threshold and the strictest error-elimination algorithm. Lower-bound total TCR beta diversity was estimated with a nonparametric unseen species model using Euler transformation. TCRdb handled the public reads itself, with Q25 trimming in fastp and clone calling in MiXCR, and kept productive beta chains. Each CDR3 protein gets just one entry, which takes the most common genes and DNA from the rows behind it. The V and J calls were not made by the authors but by TCRdb's processing. Recorded for this sample are roughly 2 million distinct CDR3 sequences; around 48% of them occurred a single time. Clones ranked in the top ten supply approximately 2.1% of the sample.

Systemically healthy Caucasian individuals from Russia, 39 in total and aged about 6 to 95 years, were included as donors. Each donor gave ten milliliters of peripheral blood, drawn into EDTA-treated Vacutainer tubes. Ficoll-Paque density-gradient centrifugation was used to isolate PBMCs, with at least 7 million per sample. Trizol reagent was used to extract total RNA from the PBMCs, yielding at least 5.5 micrograms per sample. The percentages of naive CD45RAhigh/CD27high T cells were determined by flow cytometry on a PBMC aliquot from every donor. Looking up the germline V gene yields CDR1 MNHEY and CDR2 SVGAGI. V gives up 9 bases and J gives up 1 base, and the segment between their germline ends measures 16 bases. The CDR3 sequence holds 16 residues, the cysteine and phenylalanine included. Only the CDR3 portion is preserved as DNA: 48 bases, with reading frame beginning at the first base.

The origin of this receptor is a woman aged 40 to 50 in good health. The sequence links TRBV6-5 to TRBJ2-6, with no D gene named confidently. Sequenced sample: blood. The CDR3 here reads CASTHPRTSGANVLTF. The DNA sequence follows: TGTGCCAGTACCCACCCCCGAACTTCTGGGGCCAACGTCCTGACTTTC.